This T cell receptor beta chain was recovered during a study of cytomegalovirus exposure and HLA in healthy donors. CDR1 SGHTA and CDR2 FQGNSA come from the germline V gene. The CDR3 extends over 19 amino acids. V lost 6 bases to trimming and J lost 4 bases; unmatched junction nucleotides: 13. This clone was detected only once. Its matching antigen is unknown. Study-level results: Most likely, a cluster of highly shared sequence variants arose as a sequencing artifact. Later analysis associated a missense DCLRE1C variant with TCR beta V- and J-gene trimming.

PCR was performed using 60 Vbeta and 13 Jbeta primers. Method: immunoSEQ multiplex PCR; TCRdb's copy keeps in-frame clones and lacks some. The sample lists about 140,000 clones, around 57% seen once, with about 1.7% in the top ten. The rearrangement uses TRBV7-2 and TRBJ2-1, with 15 positions matching TRBD2. The TCR comes from a male donor in good health and CMV-seronegative. The sequenced material came from PBMCs. The CDR3 DNA sequence: TGTGCCAGCAGTTTTTTACCACCGGGACTAGCGGGGGGATACAATGAGCAGTTCTTC. Translation: CASSFLPPGLAGGYNEQFF.